What follows describes a single T cell receptor (beta chain). Antigen: not known. V trimming: 7 bases; J trimming: 7 bases; junction bases outside the gene matches: 20. Germline-derived CDR1 and CDR2 are SGHVS and FQNEAQ. CDR3 length: 18 amino acids. These data belong to a study of regulatory T cells in long-lasting Graves disease. Study-wide points: Study was limited to peripheral blood, excluding thyroid tissue. There were preferences for TRBV28, TRBJ1-2 and TRBJ2-5 in persistent disease. Less diverse TCR repertoires were seen in persistent Graves' patients than in newly diagnosed ones.

Indicated time point: persistent/refractory GD, antithyroid drugs over 5 years with positive TRAb. From RNA extracted from PBMCs, the TCR library was made. Arm-PCR of CDR3 regions and iRepertoire HTBI primers were used to build TCR beta libraries. Under the authors' procedure: The samples yielded about 63 TRBV and roughly 13 TRBJ segments. One entry per CDR3 protein, called by TCRdb with MiXCR from the multiplex PCR reads. These V and J calls rely on TCRdb rather than the paper's analysis. This sample has roughly 400,000 distinct CDR3 sequences; less than 25% occur once, and the top ten carry less than 25%.

The starting material was peripheral blood mononuclear cells (PBMCs), obtained when the disease was refractory, from a patient treated with antithyroid drugs. The J gene is TRBJ2-2, the V gene TRBV7-8; 8 bases are shared with TRBD2. The origin of this receptor is a female donor with Graves disease. CDR3 region: CASTLVGVAGRGGGELFF. CDR3 bases: TGTGCCAGCACCCTAGTGGGGGTCGCCGGGAGGGGAGGCGGGGAGCTGTTTTTT.